This T cell receptor (beta chain) was profiled in a study of cytomegalovirus exposure and HLA in healthy donors. PCR involved 60 Vbeta and 13 Jbeta primers. Sequencing used immunoSEQ multiplex PCR; TCRdb keeps in-frame clones, though not all of them. The sample is made up of over 90,000 clones, and the top ten hold about 3.5% of it. The trim removed 4 bases at V and 6 bases at J, leaving 2 bases unmatched. This CDR3 has 13 residues. Germline V CDR1 and CDR2: SGHRS, YFSETQ. This chain connects TRBV5-1 to TRBJ2-1; TRBD1 matches 9 bases. The TCR originated in a middle-aged man in good health and CMV-seronegative. Sequenced input: PBMCs. In DNA, the CDR3 is TGCGCCAGCAGCCCGACAGGGGGCAATGAGCAGTTCTTC. Translating it yields CASSPTGGNEQFF.